The 9 T cell receptor beta chains below all came from one sample that was sequenced in a study of cytotoxic CD8 clonotypes in ibrutinib-treated CLL (dated by TCRdb to the early 2020s). Receptors were amplified or captured by the immunoSEQ multiplex PCR assay. This is the immuneACCESS table as TCRdb keeps it, with only in-frame sequences that have V and J called. A part of the clones is gone; compared with another copy, unresolved V genes explain less than half, and the rest is unexplained. The sample table records 330,000 or so clones; roughly two thirds of these occur just once. The ten largest clones capture around 6.5% of the sample. Sequencing used PBMCs, obtained after 36 months of ibrutinib treatment. Receptor source: a human donor with chronic lymphocytic leukemia.

The chain is built from TRBV5-1 and TRBJ2-1, with no clear D. The germline gives CDR1 SGHRS, CDR2 YFSETQ. The CDR3 spans 13 residues. V was cut by 0 bases and J by 10 bases, with 11 bases left in between. CDR3 protein: CASSLESWREQFF. The CDR3 nucleotides read TGCGCCAGCAGCTTGGAATCGTGGCGGGAGCAGTTCTTC.

Details on this clone: This sample also contains other DNA sequences that code for the same CDR3. The rearrangement links TRBV11-1 to TRBJ2-7, with 7 bases fitting TRBD2. The V segment lost 3 bases and the J segment 3 bases; nucleotides outside the gene matches: 5. Germline lookup yields CDR1 SGHAT and CDR2 FQDESV (reference sequence). The CDR3 extends over 14 amino acids. CDR3 bases: TGTGCCAGCAGCTTGTTAGCGGGTGTCTACGAGCAGTACTTC. Translated: CASSLLAGVYEQYF.

The CDR3 coding sequence is TGCGCCAGCAGCGATAGGACAGGGCACACCTTC. It translates to CASSDRTGHTF. The chain is built from TRBV4-1 and TRBJ1-2; 8 bases fit TRBD1. V shed 5 bases and J 12 bases; nucleotides not matched to a gene: 5. Germline V CDR1 and CDR2: MGHRA, YSYEKL. CDR3 length equals 11 residues.

This clone was seen more than once but under ten times. The chain combines TRBV10-3 with TRBJ1-3; D is uncertain. Trimming took off 5 bases at V and 3 bases at J, with 8 bases between the two ends. This CDR3 is built from 13 residues. Germline CDR1 is ENHRY and CDR2 is SYGVKD. The CDR3 is CAISLGNGNTIYF. Here the CDR3 DNA reads TGTGCCATCAGTCTAGGGAATGGAAACACCATATATTTT.

V gene TRBV7-2 combines with J gene TRBJ1-2; possible D gene TRBD1, 6 bases. V lost 7 bases and J lost 4, with 16 bases in between. The length of the CDR3 is 14 residues. The germline V gene encodes CDR1 SGHTA and CDR2 FQGNSA. In nucleotides, the CDR3 is TGTGCCAGCATCGAATCACCGGGGGCCTATGGCTACACCTTC. Protein: CASIESPGAYGYTF. Looking up the rest from reference TRBV7-2 and TRBJ1-2 gives the full variable domain: GAGVSQSPSNKVTEKGKDVELRCDPISGHTALYWYRQSLGQGLEFLIYFQGNSAPDKSGLPSDRFSAERTGGSVSTLTIQRTQQEDSAVYLCASIESPGAYGYTFGSGTRLTVV.

This clone was counted a few times. The V gene is TRBV7-2, the J gene TRBJ2-1, with unresolved D. CDR3 size: 14 residues. V gave up 4 bases and J gave up 3 bases, with 10 bases separating them. Germline CDR1 SGHTA, CDR2 FQGNSA. The CDR3 sequence is CASSSQDGYNEQFF. CDR3 bases: TGTGCCAGCAGCTCCCAGGACGGCTACAATGAGCAGTTCTTC.

The chain employs TRBV9 and TRBJ2-5; 7 positions match TRBD2. Germline lookup yields CDR1 SGDLS and CDR2 YYNGEE. J lost 4 bases, V lost 4 bases, and 10 bases had no gene match. This CDR3 has 15 residues. The CDR3 here is CASSSLRGVRETQYF. In DNA, the CDR3 is TGTGCCAGCAGCTCGCTCCGGGGGGTTCGAGAGACCCAGTACTTC.

The CDR3 bases are TGTGCCAGCAGCTTATCGGTACGCGGGCCCAATTCACCCCTCCACTTT. It yields the protein CASSLSVRGPNSPLHF. This rearrangement joins TRBV13 to TRBJ1-6; D is uncertain. Trimming shortened V by 2 bases and J by 7 bases, and 15 bases separated the two germline ends. Germline CDR1 is PRHDT and CDR2 is FYEKMQ (reference sequence). The CDR3 consists of 16 residues.

This clone showed up just once. The gene calls are TRBV7-9 and TRBJ1-4; perhaps TRBD1 as D (6 bases). Looked up from germline, CDR1 is SEHNR and CDR2 is FQNEAQ (reference sequence). The V gene lost 1 base and the J gene lost 8 bases, with 11 bases spanning the gap. This CDR3 region has 14 residues. CDR3 coding DNA: TGTGCCAGCAGCTTAGGGACAGCGAAGGAAAAACTGTTTTTT. This encodes CASSLGTAKEKLFF.